This T cell receptor (beta chain) was identified during a study of shared clonotypes between healthy human individuals. The V and J ends lost 0 bases and 8 bases, in that order; junction bases with no gene match: 5. This CDR3 comprises 13 residues. Germline V CDR1 and CDR2: SQVTM, ANQGSEA. TCRdb's copy holds only in-frame clones and misses some; the assay was immunoSEQ multiplex PCR. This sample has roughly 2,000,000 clones, with just over 90% found just once. Naive CD8 populations comprised CD45RO-negative cells positively selected for CCR7, excluding terminally differentiated effector memory CD45RA+ cells.

The receptor's source is a man younger than 35 in good health. Some clones in this sample may be carry-over from other donors' samples. The rearrangement uses TRBV29-1 and TRBJ1-2; 8 bases are a match to TRBD1. Source material: naive CD8+ T cells from PBMCs. The CDR3 region is CSVEDQGARGYTF. CDR3 coding DNA: TGCAGCGTTGAAGATCAGGGGGCGCGAGGCTACACCTTC.